The 14 T cell receptor beta chains listed next were all sequenced from one sample in a study of blood T cell repertoires in COVID-19. Sequenced by immunoSEQ multiplex PCR; TCRdb stores in-frame clones only, minus some. This table holds 60,000 or so clones, around 87% found once. The sample consisted of peripheral blood. The receptors here all came from a human donor with acute or convalescent COVID-19. The donor label of this sample is uncertain.

The chain joins TRBV2 to TRBJ2-5; 7 positions match TRBD2. The CDR3 runs 13 residues. After removal of 7 bases from V and 4 bases from J, the junction contained 6 bases not matched to a gene. Germline CDR1 SNHLY, CDR2 FYNNEI. DNA for the CDR3: TGTGCCAGCACCTGGGGGGGGAGAGAGACCCAGTACTTC. Its protein product is CASTWGGRETQYF.

Only one count was recorded for this clone. The chain employs TRBV19 and TRBJ1-4; D is possibly TRBD1 (5 bases). There are 14 residues in the CDR3. CDR1 is LNHDA, CDR2 SQIVND, per germline (reference sequence). The V and J ends lost 5 bases and 13 bases respectively, with 20 bases between them. The CDR3 loop is CASSEGARKWGLFF. The CDR3 bases are TGTGCCAGTAGTGAAGGGGCACGAAAATGGGGACTGTTTTTT.

The chain has TRBV7-2 and TRBJ2-5; the match to TRBD2 covers 14 bases. The V gene's germline CDR1 is SGHTA and CDR2 FQGNSA. This CDR3 is built from 17 residues. Germline trimming cut 5 bases from V and 5 bases from J; bases unmatched to any gene: 10. DNA for the CDR3: TGTGCCAGCAGCCATCGGAGACTAGCGGGGGGGCATGAGACCCAGTACTTC. Its translation: CASSHRRLAGGHETQYF.

The chain uses TRBV19 and TRBJ2-3, with 9 bases matching TRBD2. The germline V gene encodes CDR1 LNHDA and CDR2 SQIVND (reference sequence). Trimming cost V 6 bases and J 5 bases; bases outside gene matches: 21. This CDR3 is 19 amino acids long. In nucleotides, the CDR3 is TGTGCCAGTAGCAACAGCGGCCCAGCGGGAGGCCTGGTGGAAGATACGCAGTATTTT. Protein sequence: CASSNSGPAGGLVEDTQYF.

The chain is built from TRBV5-1 and TRBJ2-3; 11 bases map to TRBD2. There are 16 residues in the CDR3. The V gene's germline CDR1 is SGHRS and CDR2 YFSETQ. The V segment lost 4 bases and the J segment 3 bases; nucleotides outside the gene matches: 7. CDR3 residues: CASSPPGTSGTDTQYF. The CDR3 coding sequence is TGCGCCAGCAGCCCGCCCGGGACTAGCGGAACAGATACGCAGTATTTT. Combining the CDR3 with reference TRBV5-1 and TRBJ2-3 gives the whole variable domain KAGVTQTPRYLIKTRGQQVTLSCSPISGHRSVSWYQQTPGQGLQFLFEYFSETQRNKGNFPGRFSGRQFSNSRSEMNVSTLELGDSALYLCASSPPGTSGTDTQYFGPGTRLTVL.

The rearrangement uses TRBV6-6 and TRBJ2-3; 12 bases map to TRBD1. The CDR3 sequence is 19 residues long. CDR1 and CDR2 (germline): MNHNY, SVGAGI (reference sequence). V lost 5 bases, J lost 6 bases, and 18 bases stayed unmatched. DNA for the CDR3: TGTGCCAGCAGTCCCACGCCCCGCTCCGGGACAGGGGGCGGGGATACGCAGTATTTT. It is translated as CASSPTPRSGTGGGDTQYF.

The V call is TRBV5-1, the J call TRBJ1-1, with 12 bases that match TRBD1. V shed 7 bases, J shed 3 bases, and the junction held 10 bases outside the gene matches. Germline lookup yields CDR1 SGHRS and CDR2 YFSETQ. This CDR3 region has 16 residues. DNA of the CDR3: TGCGCCAGCGGCCGGGACAGGGGGCTAGGAGACACTGAAGCTTTCTTT. Translation: CASGRDRGLGDTEAFF.

The chain links TRBV5-1 to TRBJ2-1; 8 bases map to TRBD1. J gave up 7 bases and V 4 bases, and 7 bases lay outside the gene matches. Per the germline V gene, CDR1 is SGHRS and CDR2 is YFSETQ. The CDR3 loop spans 14 amino acids. The DNA of the CDR3 is TGCGCCAGCAGCCTTGGGGACAGGCTAAATGAGCAGTTCTTC. Protein sequence: CASSLGDRLNEQFF. Based on the CDR3 plus reference TRBV5-1 and TRBJ2-1, the full variable domain is KAGVTQTPRYLIKTRGQQVTLSCSPISGHRSVSWYQQTPGQGLQFLFEYFSETQRNKGNFPGRFSGRQFSNSRSEMNVSTLELGDSALYLCASSLGDRLNEQFFGPGTRLTVL.

This chain links TRBV4-1 with TRBJ2-2; 8 bases are a match to TRBD1. The V gene end was trimmed by 2 bases and the J gene end by 15 bases; junction bases not matched to a gene: 14. The germline gives CDR1 MGHRA, CDR2 YSYEKL. The CDR3 length is 15 residues. The CDR3 region has the DNA TGCGCCAGCAGCCAAATTGGGACCCGGGACAGGATGATGTTTTTT. The encoded protein is CASSQIGTRDRMMFF.

The chain uses TRBV9 and TRBJ1-2; TRBD1 is a possible D gene (5 bases). Trimming took 0 bases from V and 2 from J, leaving 8 bases between them. Germline CDR1 SGDLS, CDR2 YYNGEE. This CDR3 spans 14 amino acids. DNA of the CDR3: TGTGCCAGCAGCGTAGCGGGGGGGAACTATGGCTACACCTTC. Translated, it gives CASSVAGGNYGYTF.

This chain links TRBV2 with TRBJ1-4; 10 positions match TRBD1. The CDR3 loop spans 17 amino acids. CDR1 SNHLY and CDR2 FYNNEI come from the germline V gene. V dropped 5 bases and J dropped 3; count of bases not matched to a gene: 9. As DNA, the CDR3 is TGTGCCAGCAGTCCCGGGACAGGGGTTTTTGCTAATGAAAAACTGTTTTTT. Translated, it gives CASSPGTGVFANEKLFF. Full variable domain (rest looked up from reference TRBV2 and TRBJ1-4): EPEVTQTPSHQVTQMGQEVILRCVPISNHLYFYWYRQILGQKVEFLVSFYNNEISEKSEIFDDQFSVERPDGSNFTLKIRSTKLEDSAMYFCASSPGTGVFANEKLFFGSGTQLSVL.

This clone was observed once. The V gene is TRBV5-1, the J gene TRBJ1-2; tentatively, D is TRBD1 (5 bases). Germline values: CDR1 SGHRS, CDR2 YFSETQ. The CDR3 is 12 amino acids. V lost 1 base and J lost 5, with 6 bases in between. This chain's CDR3 is CASSLSGYGYTF. CDR3 in DNA: TGCGCCAGCAGCTTGTCAGGGTATGGCTACACCTTC.

This clone showed up just once. The V and J genes are TRBV12-3 or TRBV12-4 and TRBJ1-6; 7 nucleotides line up with TRBD1. CDR3 length equals 13 residues. Trimming took 6 bases from V and 7 from J; bases not matched to a gene: 3. In nucleotides, the CDR3 is TGTGCCAGCAGCCCACAGGGGAATTCACCCCTCCACTTT. Protein sequence: CASSPQGNSPLHF.

The chain links TRBV4-1 to TRBJ1-1; unclear D gene. The V gene's germline CDR1 is MGHRA and CDR2 YSYEKL. The CDR3 sequence is 15 residues long. Trimming pared 4 bases from V and 0 bases from J, leaving 12 bases between. The CDR3 nucleotides are TGCGCCAGCAGCCCCGGGAACAGTTTGAACACTGAAGCTTTCTTT. The encoded protein is CASSPGNSLNTEAFF.